This T cell receptor beta chain was observed in a study of OX40 agonist ivuxolimab in advanced cancers. Study-wide background: Ivuxolimab, an antibody acting as an agonist of OX40 (CD134), was used to treat patients.

Looked up from germline, CDR1 is SGHNT and CDR2 is YYREEE (reference sequence). This CDR3 spans 15 amino acids. The V end was cut by 4 bases, the J end by 0 bases, with 11 bases between. Patients were excluded for autoimmune disease history or systemic immunosuppression. This table comes from immunoSEQ multiplex PCR, and its TCRdb copy is limited to in-frame clones, with some not included. Of around 70,000 clones listed, less than 90% are singletons. The material sequenced was CD4+ or CD8+ T cells sorted from blood, taken in a trial of the OX40 agonist ivuxolimab. The V gene is TRBV5-4, the J gene TRBJ2-1, with D uncertain. The sequence was collected from an adult with an advanced solid tumor such as melanoma, head and neck, liver or kidney cancer. This CDR3 is CASSLRRTSYNEQFF. Here the CDR3 DNA reads TGTGCCAGCAGCCTCCGTAGGACCTCCTACAATGAGCAGTTCTTC.